The clone carrying this T cell receptor beta chain was observed a single time. Antigen unknown. This sample stems from a study of cytomegalovirus exposure and HLA in healthy donors. The V gene's germline CDR1 is SGHTA and CDR2 FQGNSA. There are 16 residues in the CDR3. Trimming removed 1 base from V and 3 bases from J; junction bases left unmatched: 4. In the PCR, 60 Vbeta and 13 Jbeta primers were used. Per the original data handling: About 10 million shared chains were among 80 million or so unique TCR beta chains counted in a later analysis. TCRdb's table, derived via immunoSEQ multiplex PCR, lists solely in-frame clones and lacks some. The V and J calls and clone size are taken from that table; D and trimming were inferred from the DNA. This table has fewer than 200,000 clones, roughly 79% appearing once. The study's findings and limits: Available immune exposure information was restricted to CMV serostatus only. Another analysis was done later, and it associated around 16,000 TCR beta sequences with HLA alleles at 0.05 false discovery rate. Later analysis revealed greater clonal expansion in HLA-associated TCR beta chains than in equally common others.

This TCR was sampled from a woman aged 18-29 years in good health and CMV-seropositive. Sequences were obtained from PBMCs. The chain carries TRBV7-2 and TRBJ2-2, with 8 bases identical to TRBD2. CDR3 sequence reads: CASSLGTSLDTGELFF. The CDR3 region has the DNA TGTGCCAGCAGCTTAGGGACTAGCTTAGACACCGGGGAGCTGTTTTTT.